Listed below are T cell receptor beta chains from one sample, sequenced in a study of neoadjuvant anti-PD-1 for oral cavity cancer. The repertoire was sequenced with immunoSEQ multiplex PCR; TCRdb's copy has only in-frame clones and lacks some. The repertoire holds about 72,000 clones, around 82% seen once, with 3% to 3.5% in the top ten. Material: PBMCs, obtained before nivolumab (anti-PD-1) treatment. The receptors shown here come from a person aged 35-79 years with oral cavity squamous cell carcinoma. The CDR3 runs from the conserved cysteine through the conserved F or W. A D gene is named only where the DNA matches it firmly. The size of a clone is reported for some rows only, either as once, few or many, or as a class for expanded clones.

j_call: TRBJ1-4
d_call: .
clone_size: once
v_call: TRBV4-1
cdr3_nt: TGCGCCAGCAGCCAAGTTCTCGCAGCCCTTGAAAAACTGTTTTTT
cdr3_aa: CASSQVLAALEKLFF

j_call: TRBJ2-1
d_call: TRBD2
clone_size: once
v_call: TRBV2
cdr3_nt: TGTGCCAGCCTATCGGACCTCGCCGCGGGGGATGAGCAGTTCTTC
cdr3_aa: CASLSDLAAGDEQFF

j_call: TRBJ2-7
d_call: TRBD1
clone_size: .
v_call: TRBV7-9
cdr3_nt: TGTGCCAGCAGCTTGACAGGGGGTGTAGAGCAGTACTTC
cdr3_aa: CASSLTGGVEQYF

j_call: TRBJ1-4
d_call: .
clone_size: .
v_call: TRBV19
cdr3_nt: TGTGCCAGTAGTACCCAGGGGTCAACTAATGAAAAACTGTTTTTT
cdr3_aa: CASSTQGSTNEKLFF

j_call: TRBJ2-1
d_call: .
clone_size: .
v_call: TRBV5-6
cdr3_nt: TGTGCCAGCAGCTTTAGCAATGAGCAGTTCTTC
cdr3_aa: CASSFSNEQFF

j_call: TRBJ1-2
d_call: .
clone_size: .
v_call: TRBV9
cdr3_nt: TGTGCCAGCAGCCTCCCGGGGGGGCGAGGTAACTATGGCTACACCTTC
cdr3_aa: CASSLPGGRGNYGYTF

j_call: TRBJ2-1
d_call: .
clone_size: .
v_call: TRBV14
cdr3_nt: TGTGCCAGCAGCCGCCGGGACAACTCCTACAATGAGCAGTTCTTC
cdr3_aa: CASSRRDNSYNEQFF

j_call: TRBJ2-5
d_call: TRBD1
clone_size: .
v_call: TRBV2
cdr3_nt: TGTGCCAGCAGTCAGGACAGGGCTGAGACCCAGTACTTC
cdr3_aa: CASSQDRAETQYF

j_call: TRBJ1-5
d_call: .
clone_size: .
v_call: TRBV19
cdr3_nt: TGTGCCAGTAGTATTTTGGGAGACCTATATCAGCCCCAGCATTTT
cdr3_aa: CASSILGDLYQPQHF

j_call: TRBJ1-6
d_call: .
clone_size: .
v_call: TRBV30
cdr3_nt: TGTGCCTGGACAGGTTACTCCTATAATTCACCCCTCCACTTT
cdr3_aa: CAWTGYSYNSPLHF

j_call: TRBJ1-6
d_call: TRBD1
clone_size: .
v_call: TRBV28
cdr3_nt: TGTGCCAGCAGTTCCGGGACAGCCAATAATTCACCCCTCCACTTT
cdr3_aa: CASSSGTANNSPLHF

j_call: TRBJ1-3
d_call: .
clone_size: .
v_call: TRBV19
cdr3_nt: TGTGCCAGTAGTATAGCTGGGGTCTCTGGAAACACCATATATTTT
cdr3_aa: CASSIAGVSGNTIYF

j_call: TRBJ2-5
d_call: TRBD1
clone_size: .
v_call: TRBV5-1
cdr3_nt: TGCGCCAGCAGCGGTAACGGACAGGGAGGAGAGACCCAGTACTTC
cdr3_aa: CASSGNGQGGETQYF

j_call: TRBJ1-1
d_call: TRBD1
clone_size: .
v_call: TRBV2
cdr3_nt: TGTGCCAGCAGGATAGGACAGGGTTTTTCTGAAGCTTTCTTT
cdr3_aa: CASRIGQGFSEAFF

j_call: TRBJ1-2
d_call: .
clone_size: .
v_call: TRBV6-1
cdr3_nt: TGTGCCAGCGGGCAAGAGCGGGCGGCTTATGGCTACACCTTC
cdr3_aa: CASGQERAAYGYTF

j_call: TRBJ1-2
d_call: .
clone_size: .
v_call: TRBV28
cdr3_nt: TGTGCCAGCAGTTTCTCAAATTTGGGTGGCTACACCTTC
cdr3_aa: CASSFSNLGGYTF

j_call: TRBJ2-1
d_call: .
clone_size: .
v_call: TRBV11-2
cdr3_nt: TGTGCCAGCAGCTTAATGTCCGGGACTTACAATGAGCAGTTCTTC
cdr3_aa: CASSLMSGTYNEQFF

j_call: TRBJ1-3
d_call: TRBD1
clone_size: .
v_call: TRBV28
cdr3_nt: TGTGCCAGCAGTCCCACGGGACAGGAAGGAAACACCATATATTTT
cdr3_aa: CASSPTGQEGNTIYF

j_call: TRBJ1-5
d_call: TRBD1
clone_size: .
v_call: TRBV4-1
cdr3_nt: TGCGCCAGCAGCCAAGATGGGACAGGGGGCTTTCAGCCCCAGCATTTT
cdr3_aa: CASSQDGTGGFQPQHF

j_call: TRBJ2-1
d_call: .
clone_size: .
v_call: TRBV5-6
cdr3_nt: TGTGCCAGCAGCTTCGTTGGGGTCCTCTTTCACAATGAGCAGTTCTTC
cdr3_aa: CASSFVGVLFHNEQFF

j_call: TRBJ2-7
d_call: TRBD2
clone_size: .
v_call: TRBV7-8
cdr3_nt: TGTGCCAGCAGCCCCGTGGGGGCGGGGGGCAGAAAGGAGCAGTACTTC
cdr3_aa: CASSPVGAGGRKEQYF

j_call: TRBJ2-2
d_call: TRBD1
clone_size: .
v_call: TRBV5-1
cdr3_nt: TGCGCCAGCAGCTCCGGACAGGGGAAATTCGGGGAGCTGTTTTTT
cdr3_aa: CASSSGQGKFGELFF

j_call: TRBJ2-3
d_call: TRBD2
clone_size: .
v_call: TRBV5-1
cdr3_nt: TGCGCCAGCAGCCGGACTAGCGGGAGTTTGGCAGATACGCAGTATTTT
cdr3_aa: CASSRTSGSLADTQYF

j_call: TRBJ1-1
d_call: TRBD1
clone_size: .
v_call: TRBV11-2
cdr3_nt: TGTGCCAGCAGCTTGGGACAGGGGTCGACTGAAGCTTTCTTT
cdr3_aa: CASSLGQGSTEAFF

j_call: TRBJ2-7
d_call: .
clone_size: .
v_call: TRBV11-2
cdr3_nt: TGTGCCAGCAGCTTAGAACCGAGCTCTTACGAGCAGTACTTC
cdr3_aa: CASSLEPSSYEQYF

j_call: TRBJ2-5
d_call: .
clone_size: .
v_call: TRBV7-7
cdr3_nt: TGTGCCAGCAGCGAGCGGCCCACCGGGGCGGAGACCCAGTACTTC
cdr3_aa: CASSERPTGAETQYF

j_call: TRBJ1-1
d_call: TRBD1
clone_size: once
v_call: TRBV19
cdr3_nt: TGTGCCAGTAGTATTATCGACAGGGATAACACTGAAGCTTTCTTT
cdr3_aa: CASSIIDRDNTEAFF

j_call: TRBJ1-2
d_call: .
clone_size: .
v_call: TRBV6-1
cdr3_nt: TGTGCCAGCAGAGAGGGTGGGGAGTTCTATGGCTACACCTTC
cdr3_aa: CASREGGEFYGYTF

j_call: TRBJ2-7
d_call: .
clone_size: .
v_call: TRBV5-1
cdr3_nt: TGCGCCAGCAGCTTGGTTGTCGGTTCACAGCCTAAGCAGTACTTC
cdr3_aa: CASSLVVGSQPKQYF

j_call: TRBJ2-2
d_call: TRBD2
clone_size: .
v_call: TRBV9
cdr3_nt: TGTGCCAGCAGACTTAGCGGGGCGAACACCGGGGAGCTGTTTTTT
cdr3_aa: CASRLSGANTGELFF

j_call: TRBJ2-4
d_call: .
clone_size: .
v_call: TRBV2
cdr3_nt: TGTGCCAGCAGTGAAGGTGGACTGCTAGCCAAAAACATTCAGTACTTC
cdr3_aa: CASSEGGLLAKNIQYF

j_call: TRBJ1-1
d_call: .
clone_size: .
v_call: TRBV5-1
cdr3_nt: TGCGCCAGCAGCCTACAGGGAGGGATGAACACTGAAGCTTTCTTT
cdr3_aa: CASSLQGGMNTEAFF

j_call: TRBJ1-3
d_call: TRBD1
clone_size: .
v_call: TRBV5-1
cdr3_nt: TGCGCCAGCAGTTCAACAGGGGTCGGAAACACCATATATTTT
cdr3_aa: CASSSTGVGNTIYF

j_call: TRBJ2-7
d_call: .
clone_size: .
v_call: TRBV7-6
cdr3_nt: TGTGCCAGCAGCCCCCGGTATCGTCGTTCCTACGAGCAGTACTTC
cdr3_aa: CASSPRYRRSYEQYF

j_call: TRBJ1-2
d_call: .
clone_size: .
v_call: TRBV29-1
cdr3_nt: TGCAGCGTTGAAGACAGGAAACATGGCTACACCTTC
cdr3_aa: CSVEDRKHGYTF

j_call: TRBJ2-7
d_call: .
clone_size: .
v_call: TRBV7-8
cdr3_nt: TGTGCCAGCAGCCCAGGCTACGACGGACGCTACGAGCAGTACTTC
cdr3_aa: CASSPGYDGRYEQYF

j_call: TRBJ1-1
d_call: TRBD1
clone_size: .
v_call: TRBV7-8
cdr3_nt: TGTGCCAGCAGCTTTGACAGGGCCCGGTACACTGAAGCTTTCTTT
cdr3_aa: CASSFDRARYTEAFF

j_call: TRBJ1-1
d_call: .
clone_size: .
v_call: TRBV2
cdr3_nt: TGTGCCAGCAACGGGGGGGGCATTAATGGGGACACTGAAGCTTTCTTT
cdr3_aa: CASNGGGINGDTEAFF

j_call: TRBJ1-4
d_call: .
clone_size: .
v_call: TRBV28
cdr3_nt: TGTGCCAGCAGTTCTTCCGAAGAGGCAACTAATGAAAAACTGTTTTTT
cdr3_aa: CASSSSEEATNEKLFF

j_call: TRBJ1-6
d_call: .
clone_size: many
v_call: TRBV6-1
cdr3_nt: TGTGCCAGCAGTACCGGGCCCTATAATTCACCCCTCCACTTT
cdr3_aa: CASSTGPYNSPLHF

j_call: TRBJ1-1
d_call: .
clone_size: .
v_call: TRBV27
cdr3_nt: TGTGCCAGCAGTTTATCGGTCAGAATGAACACTGAAGCTTTCTTT
cdr3_aa: CASSLSVRMNTEAFF

j_call: TRBJ2-7
d_call: .
clone_size: few
v_call: TRBV5-1
cdr3_nt: TGCGCCAGCAGCTCCTACCGGTCCAGACTCTCCTACGAGCAGTACTTC
cdr3_aa: CASSSYRSRLSYEQYF

j_call: TRBJ1-6
d_call: .
clone_size: .
v_call: TRBV7-2
cdr3_nt: TGTGCCAGCAACCCACGCCCCTTTGTGAATTCACCCCTCCACTTT
cdr3_aa: CASNPRPFVNSPLHF

j_call: TRBJ2-3
d_call: .
clone_size: few
v_call: TRBV28
cdr3_nt: TGTGCCAGCGCGTTTGTATCTGGCACAGATACGCAGTATTTT
cdr3_aa: CASAFVSGTDTQYF

j_call: TRBJ1-5
d_call: .
clone_size: .
v_call: TRBV27
cdr3_nt: TGTGCCAGCAGTTTGGTTCAGTATAGCAATCAGCCCCAGCATTTT
cdr3_aa: CASSLVQYSNQPQHF

j_call: TRBJ2-3
d_call: .
clone_size: .
v_call: TRBV19
cdr3_nt: TGTGCCAGTAGTACCGGGGGCACAGATACGCAGTATTTT
cdr3_aa: CASSTGGTDTQYF

j_call: TRBJ1-1
d_call: TRBD1
clone_size: once
v_call: TRBV6-1
cdr3_nt: TGTGCCAGCAGAATAAGCCGGACAGGGGGCACTGAAGCTTTCTTT
cdr3_aa: CASRISRTGGTEAFF

j_call: TRBJ2-6
d_call: .
clone_size: .
v_call: TRBV4-1
cdr3_nt: TGCGCCAGCAGCCCGGTGGGATTAGGAGGGGCCAACGTCCTGACTTTC
cdr3_aa: CASSPVGLGGANVLTF

j_call: TRBJ2-1
d_call: .
clone_size: .
v_call: TRBV19
cdr3_nt: TGTGCCGTTTATGAAGGGGGTCCCTACAATGAGCAGTTCTTC
cdr3_aa: CAVYEGGPYNEQFF

j_call: TRBJ2-7
d_call: TRBD2
clone_size: .
v_call: TRBV18
cdr3_nt: TGTGCCAGCTCACCACCGGTCGGAGCGGGAGGTCTCGAGCAGTACTTC
cdr3_aa: CASSPPVGAGGLEQYF

j_call: TRBJ1-1
d_call: .
clone_size: .
v_call: TRBV7-9
cdr3_nt: TGTGCCAGCTCTCCTACCTTGAACACTGAAGCTTTCTTT
cdr3_aa: CASSPTLNTEAFF

j_call: TRBJ2-7
d_call: TRBD1
clone_size: .
v_call: TRBV5-5
cdr3_nt: TGTGCCAGCAGCATCCGGACAGGGGGCAACGGCGAGCAGTACTTC
cdr3_aa: CASSIRTGGNGEQYF

j_call: TRBJ2-5
d_call: TRBD1
clone_size: .
v_call: TRBV30
cdr3_nt: TGTGCCTGGAGTCCAGGGACAGCTCAAGAGACCCAGTACTTC
cdr3_aa: CAWSPGTAQETQYF

j_call: TRBJ1-5
d_call: .
clone_size: .
v_call: TRBV6-1
cdr3_nt: TGTGCCAGCAGTGCAGGTATTAGCAATCAGCCCCAGCATTTT
cdr3_aa: CASSAGISNQPQHF

j_call: TRBJ2-7
d_call: TRBD1
clone_size: .
v_call: TRBV6-5
cdr3_nt: TGTGCCAGCGGATTAGGGGGCCTCTCTCCCGAGCAGTACTTC
cdr3_aa: CASGLGGLSPEQYF

j_call: TRBJ2-7
d_call: TRBD2
clone_size: .
v_call: TRBV4-2
cdr3_nt: TGTGCCAGCAGCCAACCAAGCGGGGTGACCTACGAGCAGTACTTC
cdr3_aa: CASSQPSGVTYEQYF

j_call: TRBJ2-2
d_call: TRBD2
clone_size: once
v_call: TRBV6-5
cdr3_nt: TGTGCCAGCAGACAAGGACTAGCGGCCGGGGAGCTGTTTTTT
cdr3_aa: CASRQGLAAGELFF

j_call: TRBJ2-7
d_call: .
clone_size: .
v_call: TRBV27
cdr3_nt: TGTGCCAGCAGTTCCCCCATGAGGGCGCGAAAGGGGGACGAGCAGTACTTC
cdr3_aa: CASSSPMRARKGDEQYF

j_call: TRBJ2-7
d_call: TRBD2
clone_size: few
v_call: TRBV5-4
cdr3_nt: TGTGCCAGCAGCTTGGCAGGCGGCGGGAGGCCATCCGACTTC
cdr3_aa: CASSLAGGGRPSDF

j_call: TRBJ1-1
d_call: .
clone_size: .
v_call: TRBV2
cdr3_nt: TGTGCCAGCAGTGAACGGGCAGGGGTCGGAGCTTTCTTT
cdr3_aa: CASSERAGVGAFF